This T cell receptor beta chain was sequenced during a study of vaccination and CD4 T cells after COVID-19. Cultured CD4+ T cell DNA was sequenced using the Oncomine TCR Beta short-read assay. Using its own MiXCR run on the PCR reads, TCRdb lists one record per CDR3 protein. The sample carries roughly 21,000 distinct CDR3 sequences, about 62% recorded once. CDR1 is LGHNA and CDR2 is YNFKEQ in the germline V gene. The CDR3 contains 17 residues. Trimming cost V 5 bases and J 4 bases; bases outside gene matches: 12. In the case of this clonotype: Its antigen remains unidentified.

Specified treatment: roughly 10-day PBMC culture with coronavirus spike peptide pools or control peptides (ViraFEST assay). The TCR originated in a human donor who received a COVID-19 vaccine. The specimen comprised CD4+ T cells from blood, cultured in vitro, sampled before SARS-CoV-2 vaccination. This chain links TRBV4-2 with TRBJ2-5, with TRBD2 matching over 11 bases. The CDR3 protein is CASSAIPTSGGGETQYF. CDR3 nucleotides: TGTGCCAGCAGCGCAATCCCCACTAGCGGGGGAGGAGAGACCCAGTACTTC.